There are a few counts of the clone carrying this T cell receptor (beta chain). Its antigen remains unknown. This record belongs to a study of post-analysis software for immune sequencing data. Overall study results and limits: In patients, about 5 TRBV segments were more frequent than in controls, with TRBV5-6, TRBV5-1 and TRBV20-1 among them. Multiple sclerosis patients showed significantly lower normalized Chao1 diversity than controls did.

Carried by the TCR beta cDNA libraries were unique molecular identifiers. Starting from roughly 1.1 to 9.2 million T cells, the study yielded about 490,000 cDNA molecules. In TCRdb, the PCR reads were re-called with MiXCR into one record per CDR3 protein. In the table there are some 700,000 distinct CDR3 sequences, over 45% of which are singletons. The CDR3 is 14 residues long. Germline V gene sequence: CDR1 SGHTA, CDR2 FQGNSA. V lost 2 bases and J lost 9, with 14 bases in between. The material sequenced was blood. The chain is built from TRBV7-2 and TRBJ2-4; D is perhaps TRBD2 (6 bases). This clonotype originated in a girl aged 2 to 9 with multiple sclerosis. The CDR3 DNA reads TGTGCCAGCAGCTTAAGTCTTCAGGAGGGCATTCAGTACTTC. Translated, it gives CASSLSLQEGIQYF.